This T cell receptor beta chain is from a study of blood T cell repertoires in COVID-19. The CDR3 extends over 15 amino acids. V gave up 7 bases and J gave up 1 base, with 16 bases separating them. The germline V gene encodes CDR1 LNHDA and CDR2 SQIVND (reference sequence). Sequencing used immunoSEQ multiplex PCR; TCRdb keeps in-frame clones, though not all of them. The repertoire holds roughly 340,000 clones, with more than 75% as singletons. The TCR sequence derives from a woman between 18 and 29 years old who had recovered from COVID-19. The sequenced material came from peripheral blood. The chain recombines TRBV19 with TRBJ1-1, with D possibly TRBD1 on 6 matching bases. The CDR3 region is CASTQIFRGNTEAFF. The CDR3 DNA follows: TGTGCCAGTACCCAGATCTTCAGGGGGAACACTGAAGCTTTCTTT.